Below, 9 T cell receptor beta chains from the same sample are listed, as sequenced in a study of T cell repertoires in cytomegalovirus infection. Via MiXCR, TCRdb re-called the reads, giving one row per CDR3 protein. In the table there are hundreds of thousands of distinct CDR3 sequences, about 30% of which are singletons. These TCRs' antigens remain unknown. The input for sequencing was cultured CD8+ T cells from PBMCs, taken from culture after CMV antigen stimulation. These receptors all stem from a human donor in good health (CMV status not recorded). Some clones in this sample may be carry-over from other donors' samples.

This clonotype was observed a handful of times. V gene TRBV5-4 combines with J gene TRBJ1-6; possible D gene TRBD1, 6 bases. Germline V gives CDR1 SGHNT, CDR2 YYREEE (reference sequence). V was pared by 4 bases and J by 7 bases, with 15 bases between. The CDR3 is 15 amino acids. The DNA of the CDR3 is TGTGCCAGCAGCCAGGGGCAGGGATTGAATTCACCCCTCCACTTT. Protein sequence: CASSQGQGLNSPLHF. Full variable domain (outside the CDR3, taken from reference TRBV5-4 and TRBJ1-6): ETGVTQSPTHLIKTRGQQVTLRCSSQSGHNTVSWYQQALGQGPQFIFQYYREEENGRGNFPPRFSGLQFPNYSSELNVNALELDDSALYLCASSQGQGLNSPLHFGNGTRLTVT.

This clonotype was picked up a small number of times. DNA for the CDR3: TGTGCCAGCAGCTTAGGTGGGCGGGGGTCCCAAGAGACCCAGTACTTC. Its protein is CASSLGGRGSQETQYF. The V and J genes are TRBV7-6 and TRBJ2-5; TRBD2 matches 7 bases. Germline V gene sequence: CDR1 SGHVS, CDR2 FNYEAQ. This CDR3 spans 16 amino acids. Trimming removed 1 base from V and 1 base from J; junction bases left unmatched: 6.

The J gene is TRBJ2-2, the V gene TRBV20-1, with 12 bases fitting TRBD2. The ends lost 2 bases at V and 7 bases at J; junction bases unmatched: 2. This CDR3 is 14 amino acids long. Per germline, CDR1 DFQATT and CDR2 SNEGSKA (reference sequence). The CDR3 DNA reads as TGCAGTGCTAGACTAGCGGGGGGGCTCGGGGAGCTGTTTTTT. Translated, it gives CSARLAGGLGELFF.

The CDR3 here is CASSLPEGDTQYF. CDR3 bases: TGTGCCAGCAGCTTGCCCGAGGGAGATACGCAGTATTTT. The genes are TRBV13 and TRBJ2-3, with TRBD2 as a possible D gene (5 bases). Germline V gives CDR1 PRHDT, CDR2 FYEKMQ (reference sequence). V dropped 3 bases and J dropped 5 bases, with 9 bases sitting between them. This CDR3 comprises 13 residues.

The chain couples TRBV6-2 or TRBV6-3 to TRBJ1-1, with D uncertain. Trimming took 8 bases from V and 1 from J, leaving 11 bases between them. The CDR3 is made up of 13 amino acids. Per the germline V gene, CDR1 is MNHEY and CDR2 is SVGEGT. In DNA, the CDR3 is TGTGCCAGCTTTCCTGGGGAGAACACTGAAGCTTTCTTT. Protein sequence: CASFPGENTEAFF.

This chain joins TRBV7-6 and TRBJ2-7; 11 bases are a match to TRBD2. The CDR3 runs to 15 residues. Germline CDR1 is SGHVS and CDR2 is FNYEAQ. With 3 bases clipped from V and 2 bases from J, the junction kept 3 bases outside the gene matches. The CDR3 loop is CASSLETSGAYEQYV. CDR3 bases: TGTGCCAGCAGCTTGGAGACTAGCGGGGCCTACGAGCAGTACGTC.

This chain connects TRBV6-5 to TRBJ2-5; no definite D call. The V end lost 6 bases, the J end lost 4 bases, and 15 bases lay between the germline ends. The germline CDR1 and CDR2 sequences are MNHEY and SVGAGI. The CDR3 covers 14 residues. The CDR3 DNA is TGTGCCAGCAGGGCCGCCGGCATCCCAGAGACCCAGTACTTC. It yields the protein CASRAAGIPETQYF.

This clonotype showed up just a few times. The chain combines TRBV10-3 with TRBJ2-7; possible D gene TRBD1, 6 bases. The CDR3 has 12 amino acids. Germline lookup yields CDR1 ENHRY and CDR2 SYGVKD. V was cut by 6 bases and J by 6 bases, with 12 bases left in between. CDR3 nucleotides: TGTGCCATCAGGATACAGGGTCTCGAGCAGTACTTC. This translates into CAIRIQGLEQYF.

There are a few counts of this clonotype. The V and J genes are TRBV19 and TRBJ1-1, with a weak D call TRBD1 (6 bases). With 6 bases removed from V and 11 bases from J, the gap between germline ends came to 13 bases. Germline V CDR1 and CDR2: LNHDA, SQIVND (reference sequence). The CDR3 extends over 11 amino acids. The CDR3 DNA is TGTGCCAGTAGCATCCACAGGGTGGCTTTCTTT. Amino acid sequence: CASSIHRVAFF.